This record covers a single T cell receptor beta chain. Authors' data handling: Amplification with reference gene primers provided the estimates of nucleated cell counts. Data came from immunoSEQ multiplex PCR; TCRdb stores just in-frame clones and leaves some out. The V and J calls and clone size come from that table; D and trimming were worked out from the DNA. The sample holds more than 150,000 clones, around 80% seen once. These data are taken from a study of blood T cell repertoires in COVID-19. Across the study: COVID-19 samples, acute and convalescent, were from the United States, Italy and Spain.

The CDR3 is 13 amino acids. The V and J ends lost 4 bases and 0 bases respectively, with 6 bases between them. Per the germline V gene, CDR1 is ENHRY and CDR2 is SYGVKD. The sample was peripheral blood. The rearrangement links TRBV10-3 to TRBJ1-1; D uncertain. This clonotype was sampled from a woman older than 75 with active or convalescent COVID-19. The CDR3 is CAISVQMNTEAFF. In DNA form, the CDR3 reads TGTGCCATCAGTGTGCAGATGAACACTGAAGCTTTCTTT.